The entry below gives a single T cell receptor (beta chain) sequence along with its context. Antigen unknown. This sample was taken from a study of TIL therapy for anti-PD-1-resistant metastatic lung cancer. Study details: Patients then received nivolumab; progressors got lymphodepletion, TIL and IL-2.

The study, taken as a whole, reports: TIL clonotype persistence in blood showed no apparent association with response.

Time point here: pre-treatment sample, taken before nivolumab and TIL therapy. This was the immunoSEQ v3 assay. Libraries were sequenced to around 2 million read pairs (survey) or roughly 4.5-6.5 million (deep). Profiling relied on immunoSEQ multiplex PCR, and the TCRdb table lists in-frame clones only, not all of them. The sample yields tens of thousands of clones, around nine tenths seen once. The receptor was derived from a person aged 25-85 years with non-small cell lung cancer. The source was blood, collected at baseline.

In nucleotides, the CDR3 is TGTGCCAGCAGTTTAATGGCCGCAGGGTTTGCAACTAATGAAAAACTGTTTTTT. Its translation is CASSLMAAGFATNEKLFF. V usage is TRBV28 and J usage is TRBJ1-4; possibly TRBD1 for D (5 bases). This CDR3 spans 18 amino acids. Germline V gives CDR1 MDHEN, CDR2 SYDVKM. Trimming removed 2 bases at V and 0 bases at J, with 16 bases between.